The source of this TCR beta chain is a study of T cell responses to AZD1222 COVID-19 vaccine (dated by TCRdb to the early 2020s). Turning to the overall study: TCR sequencing covered more than 230 trial participants: 200 to 220 given two doses of AZD1222 and 26 given two doses of MenACWY control vaccine. Trial participants were enrolled by age into 18-55, 56-69 and 70-plus year subgroups, with about 150, 28 and 57 TCR-sequenced participants respectively. General study outcomes and caveats: Reportedly, almost half of the unique spike-specific TCRs recognized epitopes lying outside the regions that are mutated in the B.1.351 and B.1.1.7 variants. Because no day 14 peak-response samples were available, the repertoires could be characterized only after the peak T cell response. The 56-69-year group was small, and its depth increase did not reach significance, likely because of low power. After two AZD1222 doses, both the breadth and the depth of spike-specific TCRs were significantly higher than at day 0 and than in MenACWY recipients. Only five to seven AZD1222 recipients were SARS-CoV-2 seropositive at baseline, limiting conclusions about previously exposed vaccinees. Participants were mostly white British, with more females than males. The authors suggested clonal diversity may have been underestimated. The vaccine-associated CD4 TCRs covered the entire spike protein, and the dominant responses fell in regions 160-218 and 743-854.

The CDR3 numbers 14 residues from cysteine through phenylalanine. The only DNA kept is the CDR3, 42 bases in frame from the first base. V is reduced by 4 bases and J by 3 bases, leaving a spacing of 13 bases between them. As encoded in the germline V gene, CDR1 is SNHLY while CDR2 is FYNNEI. In the case of this clone: The antigen it binds to is not known. Base qualities were left out, and no much larger clone turns up one base away.

The CDR3 regions of human TCRbeta chains were analyzed by immunosequencing. Per the authors' processing: TCRs in the repertoires were compared against a reference library of SARS-CoV-2-specific TCRs that had been generated with the MIRA antigen-specificity platform. Breadth was defined as the fraction of unique TCRs that were SARS-CoV-2-associated, and depth was defined as the fraction of total T cells that were SARS-CoV-2-associated. Each spike-specific TCR was assigned to its reactive spike region and to a CD4 or CD8 class using the MIRA data. Log10-transformed breadth and depth values were compared by one-way ANOVA with Sidak's multiple comparisons tests. TCRdb carries this immuneACCESS record with in-frame sequences only. Its versions omit some clonotypes, under half of them owing to an unresolved V gene in the studies checked, with the rest unexplained. V, J and clone size derive from that table, while D and trimming were established from the DNA sequence. The sample yields 90,000 to 110,000 clones; approximately 91% were counted once. Roughly 13% of the sample goes to the ten largest clones.

Interpreted using the paper, the time point label stands for: baseline before first vaccination. This sample's treatment or condition label indicates: meningococcal conjugate vaccine given as trial control. The vaccinee samples were drawn from two UK trials, COV001 and COV002, one of which was a single-blind randomized controlled phase 2/3 trial testing AZD1222 (ChAdOx1 nCoV-19) in healthy adults. For TCRbeta chain sequencing, PBMC samples were collected from trial participants at day 0 and at day 28 after the second dose. The chain uses TRBV2 and TRBJ2-7; perhaps TRBD1 is the D gene, with 5 bases matching. The sequence was collected from an adult in good health. This material consisted of peripheral blood, taken on day 0 of MenACWY control vaccination. The CDR3 region reads CASSGTGAYYEQYF. The DNA sequence is given as TGTGCCAGCAGTGGAACAGGCGCCTACTACGAGCAGTACTTC.